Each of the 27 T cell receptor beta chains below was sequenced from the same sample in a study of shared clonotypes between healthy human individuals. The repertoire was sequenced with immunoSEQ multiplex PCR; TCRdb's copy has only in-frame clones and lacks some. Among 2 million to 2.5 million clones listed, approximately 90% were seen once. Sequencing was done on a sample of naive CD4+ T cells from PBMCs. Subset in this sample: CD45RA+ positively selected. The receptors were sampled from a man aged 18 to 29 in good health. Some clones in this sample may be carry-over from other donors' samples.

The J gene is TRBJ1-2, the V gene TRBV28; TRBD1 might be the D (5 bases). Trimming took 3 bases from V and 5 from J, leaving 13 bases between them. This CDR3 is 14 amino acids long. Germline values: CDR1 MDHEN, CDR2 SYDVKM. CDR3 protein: CASSFSGTVYGYTF. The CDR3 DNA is TGTGCCAGCAGTTTTTCAGGGACTGTGTATGGCTACACCTTC.

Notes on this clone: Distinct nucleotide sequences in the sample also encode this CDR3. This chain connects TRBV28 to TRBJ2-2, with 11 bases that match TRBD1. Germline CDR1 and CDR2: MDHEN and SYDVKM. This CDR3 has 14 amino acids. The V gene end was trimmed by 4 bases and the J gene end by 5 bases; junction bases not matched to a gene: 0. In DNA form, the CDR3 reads TGTGCCAGCAGTTGGGACAGGGGGACCGGGGAGCTGTTTTTT. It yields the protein CASSWDRGTGELFF.

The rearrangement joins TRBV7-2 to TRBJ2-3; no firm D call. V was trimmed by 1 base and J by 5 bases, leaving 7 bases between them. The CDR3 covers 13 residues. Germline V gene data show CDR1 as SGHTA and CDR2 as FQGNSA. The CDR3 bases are TGTGCCAGCAGCTTAGTGTTCCGAGATACGCAGTATTTT. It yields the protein CASSLVFRDTQYF.

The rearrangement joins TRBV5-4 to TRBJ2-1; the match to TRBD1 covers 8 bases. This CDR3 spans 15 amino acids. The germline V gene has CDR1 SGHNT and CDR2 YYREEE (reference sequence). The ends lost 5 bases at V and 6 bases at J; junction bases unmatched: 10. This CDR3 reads CASSPDRGLRNEQFF. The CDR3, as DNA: TGTGCCAGCAGTCCTGACAGGGGATTGCGCAATGAGCAGTTCTTC.

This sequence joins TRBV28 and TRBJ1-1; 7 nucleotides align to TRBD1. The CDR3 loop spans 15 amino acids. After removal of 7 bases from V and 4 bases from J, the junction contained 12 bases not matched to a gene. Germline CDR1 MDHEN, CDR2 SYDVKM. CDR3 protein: CASTLLSGGGTEAFF. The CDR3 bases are TGTGCCAGCACTCTTTTATCAGGGGGAGGCACTGAAGCTTTCTTT. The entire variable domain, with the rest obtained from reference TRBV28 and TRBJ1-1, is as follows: DVKVTQSSRYLVKRTGEKVFLECVQDMDHENMFWYRQDPGLGLRLIYFSYDVKMKEKGDIPEGYSVSREKKERFSLILESASTNQTSMYLCASTLLSGGGTEAFFGQGTRLTVV.

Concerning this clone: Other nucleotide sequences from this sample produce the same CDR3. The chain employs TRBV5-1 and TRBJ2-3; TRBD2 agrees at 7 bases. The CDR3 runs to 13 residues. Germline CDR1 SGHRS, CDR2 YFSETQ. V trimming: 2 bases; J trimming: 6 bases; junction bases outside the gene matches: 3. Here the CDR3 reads CASSLTGGDTQYF. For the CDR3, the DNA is TGCGCCAGCAGCTTAACCGGGGGGGATACGCAGTATTTT.

The CDR3: CASLPPGGRVSDTQYF. CDR3 nucleotides: TGTGCCAGCCTCCCCCCTGGCGGGAGGGTATCGGATACGCAGTATTTT. The genes are TRBV28 and TRBJ2-3; TRBD2 agrees at 9 bases. The CDR3 extends over 16 amino acids. Germline V gene sequence: CDR1 MDHEN, CDR2 SYDVKM. V shed 8 bases and J 6 bases; nucleotides not matched to a gene: 15. Together with reference TRBV28 and TRBJ2-3, the CDR3 gives the full variable domain: DVKVTQSSRYLVKRTGEKVFLECVQDMDHENMFWYRQDPGLGLRLIYFSYDVKMKEKGDIPEGYSVSREKKERFSLILESASTNQTSMYLCASLPPGGRVSDTQYFGPGTRLTVL.

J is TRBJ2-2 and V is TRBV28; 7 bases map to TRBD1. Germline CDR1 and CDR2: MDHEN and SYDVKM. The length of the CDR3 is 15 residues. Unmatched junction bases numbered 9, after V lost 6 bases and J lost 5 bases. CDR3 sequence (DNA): TGTGCCAGCAGGGCACAGGGGATTGGGACCGGGGAGCTGTTTTTT. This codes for CASRAQGIGTGELFF.

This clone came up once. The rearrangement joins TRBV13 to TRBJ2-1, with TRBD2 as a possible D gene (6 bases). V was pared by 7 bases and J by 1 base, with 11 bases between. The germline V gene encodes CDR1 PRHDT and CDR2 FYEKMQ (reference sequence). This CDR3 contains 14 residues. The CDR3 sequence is CASKLGGSYNEQFF. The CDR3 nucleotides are TGTGCCAGCAAGTTAGGAGGGTCCTACAATGAGCAGTTCTTC.

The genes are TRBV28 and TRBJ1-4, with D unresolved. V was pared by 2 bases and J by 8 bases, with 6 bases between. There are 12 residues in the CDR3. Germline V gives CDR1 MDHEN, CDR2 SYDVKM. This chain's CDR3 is CASSLLDEKLFF. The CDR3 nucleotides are TGTGCCAGCAGTTTACTGGACGAAAAACTGTTTTTT.

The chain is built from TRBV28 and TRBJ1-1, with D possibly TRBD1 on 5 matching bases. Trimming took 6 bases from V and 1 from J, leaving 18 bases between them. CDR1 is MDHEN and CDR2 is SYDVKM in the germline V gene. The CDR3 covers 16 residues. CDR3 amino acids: CASRSAGFLPNTEAFF. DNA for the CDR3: TGTGCCAGCAGAAGCGCAGGGTTCCTACCGAACACTGAAGCTTTCTTT.

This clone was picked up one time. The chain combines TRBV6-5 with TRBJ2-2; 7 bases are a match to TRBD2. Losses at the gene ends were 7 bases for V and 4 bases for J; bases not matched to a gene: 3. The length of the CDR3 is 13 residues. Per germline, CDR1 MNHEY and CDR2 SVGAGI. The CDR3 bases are TGTGCCAGCATGTCGGGAGGCACCGGGGAGCTGTTTTTT. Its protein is CASMSGGTGELFF.

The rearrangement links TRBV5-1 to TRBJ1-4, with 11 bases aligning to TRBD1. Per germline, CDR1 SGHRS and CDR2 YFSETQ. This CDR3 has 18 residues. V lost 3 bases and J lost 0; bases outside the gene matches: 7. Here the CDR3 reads CASSWTPGQGATNEKLFF. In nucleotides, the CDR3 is TGCGCCAGCAGCTGGACCCCGGGACAGGGGGCAACTAATGAAAAACTGTTTTTT.

CDR3 sequence: CASSYRTSNQPQHF. The CDR3 nucleotides are TGTGCCAGCAGCTACCGGACGAGCAATCAGCCCCAGCATTTT. The V call is TRBV2, the J call TRBJ1-5; D not resolved. The germline gives CDR1 SNHLY, CDR2 FYNNEI. With 6 bases removed from V and 1 base from J, the gap between germline ends came to 10 bases. The CDR3 spans 14 residues. The full variable domain, its missing parts supplied by reference TRBV2 and TRBJ1-5, is EPEVTQTPSHQVTQMGQEVILRCVPISNHLYFYWYRQILGQKVEFLVSFYNNEISEKSEIFDDQFSVERPDGSNFTLKIRSTKLEDSAMYFCASSYRTSNQPQHFGDGTRLSIL.

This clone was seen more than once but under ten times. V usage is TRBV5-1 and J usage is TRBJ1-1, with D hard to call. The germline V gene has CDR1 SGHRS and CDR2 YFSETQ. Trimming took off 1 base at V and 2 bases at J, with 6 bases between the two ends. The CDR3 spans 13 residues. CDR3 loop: CASSLLHNTEAFF. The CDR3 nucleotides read TGCGCCAGCAGCTTGCTCCACAACACTGAAGCTTTCTTT.

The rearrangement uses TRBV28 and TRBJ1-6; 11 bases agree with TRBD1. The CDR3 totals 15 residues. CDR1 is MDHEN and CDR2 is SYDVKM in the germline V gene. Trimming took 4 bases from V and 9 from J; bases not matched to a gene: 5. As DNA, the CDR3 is TGTGCCAGCAGTTCACGGACAGGGGGCGCTTCACCCCTCCACTTT. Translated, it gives CASSSRTGGASPLHF.

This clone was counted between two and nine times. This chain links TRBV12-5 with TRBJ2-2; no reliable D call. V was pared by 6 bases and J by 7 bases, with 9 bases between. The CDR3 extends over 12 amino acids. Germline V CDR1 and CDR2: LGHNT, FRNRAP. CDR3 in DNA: TGTGCTAGTGGAACCCCGAACGGGGAGCTGTTTTTT. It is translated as CASGTPNGELFF.

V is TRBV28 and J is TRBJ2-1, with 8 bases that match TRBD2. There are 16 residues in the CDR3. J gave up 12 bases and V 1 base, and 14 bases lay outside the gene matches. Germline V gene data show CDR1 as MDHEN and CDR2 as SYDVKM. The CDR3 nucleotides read TGTGCCAGCAGTTTATTCGAGATTAAAGGACTAGCTTCGCAGTTCTTC. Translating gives CASSLFEIKGLASQFF. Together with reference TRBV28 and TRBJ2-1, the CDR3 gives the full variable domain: DVKVTQSSRYLVKRTGEKVFLECVQDMDHENMFWYRQDPGLGLRLIYFSYDVKMKEKGDIPEGYSVSREKKERFSLILESASTNQTSMYLCASSLFEIKGLASQFFGPGTRLTVL.

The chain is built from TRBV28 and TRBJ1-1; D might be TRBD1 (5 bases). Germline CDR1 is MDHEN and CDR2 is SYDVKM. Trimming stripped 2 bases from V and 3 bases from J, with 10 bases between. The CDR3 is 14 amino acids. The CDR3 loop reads CASSLTGGHTEAFF. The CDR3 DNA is TGTGCCAGCAGTTTAACAGGCGGGCACACTGAAGCTTTCTTT.

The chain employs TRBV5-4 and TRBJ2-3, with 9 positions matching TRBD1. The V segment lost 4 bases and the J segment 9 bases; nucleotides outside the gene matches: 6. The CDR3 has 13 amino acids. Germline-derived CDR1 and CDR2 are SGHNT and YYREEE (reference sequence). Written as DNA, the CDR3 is TGTGCCAGCAGCACAGGACAGGGGAGGACGCAGTATTTT. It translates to CASSTGQGRTQYF.

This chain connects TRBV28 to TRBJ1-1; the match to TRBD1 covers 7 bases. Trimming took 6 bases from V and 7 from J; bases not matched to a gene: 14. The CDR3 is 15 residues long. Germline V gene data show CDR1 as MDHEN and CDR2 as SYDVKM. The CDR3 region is CASRATGVGYREAFF. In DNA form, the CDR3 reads TGTGCCAGCAGGGCAACAGGGGTGGGATACCGTGAAGCTTTCTTT.

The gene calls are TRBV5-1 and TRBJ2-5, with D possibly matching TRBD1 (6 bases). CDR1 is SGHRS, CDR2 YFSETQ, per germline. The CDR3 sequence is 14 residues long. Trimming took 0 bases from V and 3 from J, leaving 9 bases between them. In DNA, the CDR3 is TGCGCCAGCAGCTTGGGGGACACAAAAGAGACCCAGTACTTC. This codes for CASSLGDTKETQYF.

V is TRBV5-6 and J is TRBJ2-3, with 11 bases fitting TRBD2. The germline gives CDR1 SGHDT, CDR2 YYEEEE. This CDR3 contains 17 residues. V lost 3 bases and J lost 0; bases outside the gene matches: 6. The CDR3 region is CASSSTWTSGSTDTQYF. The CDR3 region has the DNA TGTGCCAGCAGCTCGACCTGGACTAGCGGGAGCACAGATACGCAGTATTTT.

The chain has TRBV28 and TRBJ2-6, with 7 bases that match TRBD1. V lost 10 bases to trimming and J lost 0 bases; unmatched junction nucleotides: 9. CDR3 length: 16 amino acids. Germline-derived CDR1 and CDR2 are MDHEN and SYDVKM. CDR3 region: CAILDRAGSGANVLTF. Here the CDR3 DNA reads TGTGCCATTTTAGACAGGGCCGGCTCTGGGGCCAACGTCCTGACTTTC.

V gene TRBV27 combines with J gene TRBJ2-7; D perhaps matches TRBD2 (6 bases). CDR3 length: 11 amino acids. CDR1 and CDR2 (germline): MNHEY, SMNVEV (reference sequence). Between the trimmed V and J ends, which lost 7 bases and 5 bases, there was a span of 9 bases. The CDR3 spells CASIGGNEQYF. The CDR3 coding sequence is TGTGCCAGCATCGGCGGGAACGAGCAGTACTTC.

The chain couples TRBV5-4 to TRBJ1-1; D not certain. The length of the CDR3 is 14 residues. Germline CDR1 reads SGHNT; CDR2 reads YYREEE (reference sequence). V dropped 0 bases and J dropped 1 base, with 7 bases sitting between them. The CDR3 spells CASSLAVANTEAFF. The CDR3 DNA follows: TGTGCCAGCAGCTTGGCCGTCGCGAACACTGAAGCTTTCTTT. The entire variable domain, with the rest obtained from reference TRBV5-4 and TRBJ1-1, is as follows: ETGVTQSPTHLIKTRGQQVTLRCSSQSGHNTVSWYQQALGQGPQFIFQYYREEENGRGNFPPRFSGLQFPNYSSELNVNALELDDSALYLCASSLAVANTEAFFGQGTRLTVV.

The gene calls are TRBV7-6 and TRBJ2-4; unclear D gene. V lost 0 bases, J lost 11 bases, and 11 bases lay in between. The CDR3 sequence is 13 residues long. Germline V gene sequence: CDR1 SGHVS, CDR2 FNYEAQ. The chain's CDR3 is CASSLALSEVQYF. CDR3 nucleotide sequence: TGTGCCAGCAGCTTAGCGTTGTCAGAGGTTCAGTACTTC.